These 32 T cell receptor beta chains came from one sample sequenced in a study of CD8 T cells in ankylosing spondylitis. TCRdb re-called the 5' RACE reads with MiXCR, one entry per CDR3 protein. The sample has around 130,000 distinct CDR3 sequences; approximately 10% are singletons. Source material: blood, either unsorted or a sorted T cell fraction (not recorded which). The receptors shown here come from a male donor with ankylosing spondylitis or in good health (not recorded which).

This clonotype was observed many times. The rearrangement joins TRBV3-1 to TRBJ1-5; D is unresolved. The CDR3 spans 15 residues. CDR1 is LGHDT, CDR2 YNNKEL, per germline (reference sequence). The V end was cut by 0 bases, the J end by 0 bases, with 6 bases between. The CDR3 region has the DNA TGTGCCAGCAGCCAAGACGGGGATAGCAATCAGCCCCAGCATTTT. Amino acid sequence: CASSQDGDSNQPQHF.

This clonotype was counted ten times or more. The J gene is TRBJ2-5, the V gene TRBV9; TRBD1 matches 8 bases. V lost 3 bases to trimming and J lost 3 bases; unmatched junction nucleotides: 7. This CDR3 contains 15 residues. The V gene's germline CDR1 is SGDLS and CDR2 YYNGEE. The DNA for the CDR3 is TGTGCCAGCAGCGCGTGGACAGGGCTCGAAGAGACCCAGTACTTC. Encoded protein: CASSAWTGLEETQYF.

This clonotype was recorded at least ten times. The chain carries TRBV7-9 and TRBJ2-7, with 8 nucleotides matching TRBD1. Germline CDR1 is SEHNR and CDR2 is FQNEAQ (reference sequence). The ends lost 7 bases at V and 3 bases at J; junction bases unmatched: 5. The CDR3 sequence is 13 residues long. The CDR3 here is CASMAGGDYEQYF. In DNA form, the CDR3 reads TGTGCCAGCATGGCAGGGGGCGACTACGAGCAGTACTTC. Drawing the rest from reference TRBV7-9 and TRBJ2-7, the complete variable domain is DTGVSQNPRHKITKRGQNVTFRCDPISEHNRLYWYRQTLGQGPEFLTYFQNEAQLEKSRLLSDRFSAERPKGSFSTLEIQRTEQGDSAMYLCASMAGGDYEQYFGPGTRLTVT.

In this sample, this clonotype turned up many times. The chain couples TRBV6-1 to TRBJ2-7, with 8 positions matching TRBD1. Germline CDR1 reads MNHNS; CDR2 reads SASEGT. The V segment lost 7 bases and the J segment 4 bases; nucleotides outside the gene matches: 12. This CDR3 has 15 residues. CDR3 sequence reads: CASTPGSGGTYEQYF. CDR3 sequence (DNA): TGTGCCAGCACCCCCGGGTCAGGGGGCACATACGAGCAGTACTTC.

This clonotype was detected ten times or more. CDR3 DNA: TGTGCCAGCAGTTTAAGGGGGTTTGTTACTGGGGCCAACGTCCTGACTTTC. Its translation: CASSLRGFVTGANVLTF. The J gene is TRBJ2-6, the V gene TRBV27; a possible D gene is TRBD1 (6 bases). The V end was cut by 2 bases, the J end by 2 bases, with 13 bases between. The germline gives CDR1 MNHEY, CDR2 SMNVEV (reference sequence). The CDR3 is 17 amino acids.

This clonotype has at least ten counts. The CDR3 is CASSSQADQPQHF. CDR3 in DNA: TGTGCCAGCAGCTCCCAGGCTGATCAGCCCCAGCATTTT. J is TRBJ1-5 and V is TRBV7-2, with unresolved D. Looked up from germline, CDR1 is SGHTA and CDR2 is FQGNSA. Trimming removed 4 bases from V and 5 bases from J, with 9 bases in between. CDR3 length: 13 residues.

In its sample, this clonotype was seen many times. The genes are TRBV5-1 and TRBJ2-3; the D call may be TRBD1 or TRBD2 (5 bases each). The length of the CDR3 is 15 residues. CDR1 and CDR2 (germline): SGHRS, YFSETQ. The germline V and J ends were trimmed by 5 bases and 2 bases, with 15 bases remaining between them. CDR3 bases: TGCGCCAGCAGGGGGGAGAGTAAATCCACAGATACGCAGTATTTT. Translation gives CASRGESKSTDTQYF.

This chain links TRBV2 with TRBJ2-3, with D maybe TRBD2 (6 bases). The CDR3 contains 16 residues. Germline CDR1 and CDR2: SNHLY and FYNNEI. V lost 5 bases and J lost 3, with 18 bases in between. The CDR3 protein is CASSPTGTYATDTQYF. The CDR3 bases are TGTGCCAGCAGTCCTACCGGGACTTATGCTACAGATACGCAGTATTTT. Based on the CDR3 plus reference TRBV2 and TRBJ2-3, the full variable domain is EPEVTQTPSHQVTQMGQEVILRCVPISNHLYFYWYRQILGQKVEFLVSFYNNEISEKSEIFDDQFSVERPDGSNFTLKIRSTKLEDSAMYFCASSPTGTYATDTQYFGPGTRLTVL.

This clonotype was counted many times. The chain employs TRBV10-3 and TRBJ2-1; TRBD1 agrees at 8 bases. Germline assignment: CDR1 ENHRY and CDR2 SYGVKD. Trimming cost V 6 bases and J 2 bases; bases outside gene matches: 12. The CDR3 is 17 residues long. CDR3 DNA sequence: TGTGCCATCAGCCCCCGATCGGCAGGGGGCACCTACAATGAGCAGTTCTTC. Amino acid sequence: CAISPRSAGGTYNEQFF.

Many counts were recorded for this clonotype. V and J are TRBV7-6 and TRBJ2-3, with unresolved D. Trimming took off 1 base at V and 5 bases at J, with 19 bases between the two ends. This CDR3 region has 17 residues. CDR1 and CDR2 (germline): SGHVS, FNYEAQ. CDR3 bases: TGTGCCAGCAGCTTAGTCAGGCACTCGAACGCCATAGATACGCAGTATTTT. Translation gives CASSLVRHSNAIDTQYF. The whole variable domain, remainder taken from reference TRBV7-6 and TRBJ2-3, is GAGVSQSPRYKVTKRGQDVALRCDPISGHVSLYWYRQALGQGPEFLTYFNYEAQQDKSGLPNDRFSAERPEGSISTLTIQRTEQRDSAMYRCASSLVRHSNAIDTQYFGPGTRLTVL.

The table lists this clonotype with many counts. CDR3 sequence (DNA): TGTGCCAGCAGTGACCGACAGGGTTCTAACGAGCAGTACTTC. Translating it yields CASSDRQGSNEQYF. The V and J genes are TRBV6-1 and TRBJ2-7; 7 bases align to TRBD1. Unmatched junction bases numbered 7, after V lost 3 bases and J lost 5 bases. CDR3 length: 14 residues. Germline loops: CDR1 MNHNS, CDR2 SASEGT.

The CDR3 DNA reads as TGTGCCAGCAGCACAAACCCCCGGGACAGCTATGGCTACACCTTC. Translating it yields CASSTNPRDSYGYTF. The chain joins TRBV9 to TRBJ1-2, with 7 bases lining up with TRBD1. The CDR3 totals 15 residues. Per germline, CDR1 SGDLS and CDR2 YYNGEE. After removal of 4 bases from V and 4 bases from J, the junction contained 10 bases not matched to a gene.

In its sample, this clonotype was seen a few times. The junction shows a germline mismatch at one end, possibly a read error. J is TRBJ2-6 and V is TRBV6-1; 7 positions agree with TRBD1. Germline CDR1 reads MNHNS; CDR2 reads SASEGT. The CDR3 has 14 amino acids. Written as DNA, the CDR3 is TGTGCCAGCAGCGACAGGGCTGGGGCCAACGGCCTGACTTTC. Amino acids: CASSDRAGANGLTF.

This clonotype was counted many times. This sequence joins TRBV6-2 or TRBV6-3 and TRBJ2-3, with D unclear. Germline V gene data show CDR1 as MNHEY and CDR2 as SVGEGT. Trimming pared 8 bases from V and 2 bases from J, leaving 20 bases between. CDR3 length: 16 residues. The CDR3 sequence: CASRGMTDLLTDTQYF. The CDR3 nucleotides are TGTGCCAGCCGCGGTATGACTGATCTTCTCACAGATACGCAGTATTTT.

This clonotype was detected ten times or more. The chain uses TRBV20-1 and TRBJ2-2, with TRBD2 matching 13 bases. The CDR3 runs to 16 residues. Germline V gene data show CDR1 as DFQATT and CDR2 as SNEGSKA (reference sequence). Trimming removed 1 base from V and 5 bases from J; junction bases left unmatched: 4. The CDR3 loop reads CSARVLAGGYTGELFF. The CDR3 DNA is TGCAGTGCTAGAGTACTAGCGGGAGGGTATACCGGGGAGCTGTTTTTT.

The rearrangement links TRBV5-1 to TRBJ2-7; 7 bases are a match to TRBD1. Germline CDR1 and CDR2: SGHRS and YFSETQ. This CDR3 spans 16 amino acids. J was trimmed by 4 bases and V by 5 bases; bases with no gene match: 15. This CDR3 reads CASRSRPGQHFYEQYF. CDR3 nucleotides: TGCGCCAGCAGGTCGAGGCCGGGACAGCACTTTTACGAGCAGTACTTC.

The chain couples TRBV19 to TRBJ1-4; no clear D gene. V lost 4 bases, J lost 6 bases, and 15 bases lay in between. The CDR3 totals 15 residues. Germline V lookup: CDR1 LNHDA, CDR2 SQIVND (reference sequence). The CDR3 loop reads CASSSYGDRDEKLFF. DNA of the CDR3: TGTGCCAGTAGTAGCTACGGGGATCGGGATGAAAAACTGTTTTTT.

This clonotype was recorded many times. The gene calls are TRBV7-2 and TRBJ1-6; possible D gene TRBD1, 6 bases. There are 15 residues in the CDR3. CDR1 and CDR2 from the germline V gene are SGHTA and FQGNSA. The V and J ends lost 1 base and 11 bases respectively, with 15 bases between them. The CDR3 region has the DNA TGTGCCAGCAGCTTAGTTAGGGCCGAGGGGGCACCCCTCCACTTT. Its protein product is CASSLVRAEGAPLHF.

This clonotype was observed many times. V usage is TRBV6-2 or TRBV6-3 and J usage is TRBJ2-1; 9 nucleotides line up with TRBD2. Trimming removed 5 bases from V and 2 bases from J; junction bases left unmatched: 10. This CDR3 has 17 residues. The germline V gene has CDR1 MNHEY and CDR2 SVGEGT. CDR3 region: CASSTGLAMITYNEQFF. CDR3 coding DNA: TGTGCCAGCAGTACGGGACTAGCTATGATAACCTACAATGAGCAGTTCTTC.

In this sample, this clonotype turned up many times. The rearrangement joins TRBV29-1 to TRBJ2-5; possible D gene TRBD1, 5 bases. Germline values: CDR1 SQVTM, CDR2 ANQGSEA. The V end lost 6 bases, the J end lost 1 base, and 9 bases lay between the germline ends. The CDR3 consists of 12 residues. The CDR3 DNA follows: TGCAGCGTCGCCGACAGCCAAGAGACCCAGTACTTC. Its protein is CSVADSQETQYF.

This clonotype has at least ten counts. The V gene is TRBV20-1, the J gene TRBJ2-6; D gene unclear. V lost 1 base to trimming and J lost 0 bases, with 4 bases between them. This CDR3 is built from 14 residues. CDR1 and CDR2 from the germline V gene are DFQATT and SNEGSKA (reference sequence). Here the CDR3 reads CSARVDSGANVLTF. The CDR3 nucleotides are TGCAGTGCTAGAGTGGACTCTGGGGCCAACGTCCTGACTTTC.

This clonotype was seen repeatedly, ten times or more. V usage is TRBV29-1 and J usage is TRBJ2-3; no reliable D call. Looked up from germline, CDR1 is SQVTM and CDR2 is ANQGSEA. This CDR3 is built from 13 residues. V lost 7 bases, J lost 1 base, and 12 bases lay in between. The CDR3 region has the DNA TGCAGCGGGTCAGGTATCGGCACAGATACGCAGTATTTT. Translated: CSGSGIGTDTQYF.

Ten or more counts support this clonotype. V is TRBV7-2 and J is TRBJ2-3, with TRBD2 identical over 10 bases. V was clipped by 5 bases and J by 4 bases; unmatched bases: 9. The V gene's germline CDR1 is SGHTA and CDR2 FQGNSA. This CDR3 has 16 amino acids. The CDR3 nucleotides are TGTGCCAGCAGCCCCTCCAGCGGGAGGGCCGCAGATACGCAGTATTTT. The encoded protein is CASSPSSGRAADTQYF. Using reference TRBV7-2 and TRBJ2-3 for the parts outside the CDR3, the full variable domain is GAGVSQSPSNKVTEKGKDVELRCDPISGHTALYWYRQSLGQGLEFLIYFQGNSAPDKSGLPSDRFSAERTGGSVSTLTIQRTQQEDSAVYLCASSPSSGRAADTQYFGPGTRLTVL.

This clonotype was seen a few times. The V call is TRBV4-2, the J call TRBJ2-3; D might be TRBD2 (6 bases). Germline values: CDR1 LGHNA, CDR2 YNFKEQ. This CDR3 is built from 14 residues. The V end lost 1 base, the J end lost 6 bases, and 11 bases lay between the germline ends. CDR3 sequence: CASSQASRGDTQYF. The CDR3 DNA reads TGTGCCAGCAGCCAAGCGTCCCGGGGGGATACGCAGTATTTT.

In regard to this clonotype: This sequence may be a read error, since a much larger clone differs from it by one base. The chain combines TRBV19 with TRBJ2-1, with TRBD1 identical over 10 bases. Germline CDR1 reads LNHDA; CDR2 reads SQIVND (reference sequence). The trim removed 3 bases at V and 12 bases at J, leaving 8 bases unmatched. CDR3 length: 14 residues. The CDR3 region has the DNA TGTGCCAGTAGTATTGACAGGGGGCCGATTGCGCAGTTCTTC. It codes for CASSIDRGPIAQFF.

The table lists this clonotype with many counts. V usage is TRBV15 and J usage is TRBJ2-3; TRBD2 is a possible D gene (5 bases). The CDR3 loop spans 18 amino acids. The germline V and J ends were trimmed by 0 bases and 6 bases, with 22 bases remaining between them. Germline V gene sequence: CDR1 LNHNV, CDR2 YYDKDF (reference sequence). The CDR3 nucleotides read TGTGCCACCAGCAGAGATCGCGAGGCGGGCTCAGGCCTGGATACGCAGTATTTT. Encoded protein: CATSRDREAGSGLDTQYF.

This clonotype was counted ten times or more. The rearrangement links TRBV20-1 to TRBJ2-7, with 13 bases fitting TRBD2. The CDR3 extends over 14 amino acids. V dropped 5 bases and J dropped 7; count of bases not matched to a gene: 8. Germline CDR1 is DFQATT and CDR2 is SNEGSKA (reference sequence). CDR3 DNA: TGCAGTGCTTCACTAGCGGGAGGGCCGCGGGAGCAGTACTTC. It codes for CSASLAGGPREQYF.

The V and J genes are TRBV25-1 and TRBJ2-7; 9 positions agree with TRBD2. This CDR3 comprises 15 residues. V shed 9 bases and J 4 bases; nucleotides not matched to a gene: 13. The germline gives CDR1 MGHDK, CDR2 SYGVNS. The CDR3, as DNA: TGTGCCAGGAAGATGGCTAGCGGGATTAAGTACGAGCAGTACTTC. Encoded protein: CARKMASGIKYEQYF.

This clonotype was observed a handful of times. V and J are TRBV5-5 and TRBJ2-7; 11 nucleotides match TRBD2. The germline V gene has CDR1 SGHKS and CDR2 YYEKEE (reference sequence). CDR3 size: 16 residues. V gave up 3 bases and J gave up 3 bases; unmatched junction bases: 8. The CDR3 DNA is TGTGCCAGCAGCTCCGCGACTAGCGGGATTTTCTACGAGCAGTACTTC. Encoded protein: CASSSATSGIFYEQYF.

The chain is built from TRBV14 and TRBJ2-2; D may be TRBD2 (5 bases). The CDR3 spans 17 residues. Looked up from germline, CDR1 is SGHDN and CDR2 is FVKESK. Trimming removed 0 bases at V and 2 bases at J, with 13 bases between. Written as DNA, the CDR3 is TGTGCCAGCAGCCAAGATCTCGGGGTCTACAACACCGGGGAGCTGTTTTTT. Its translation is CASSQDLGVYNTGELFF.

This clonotype was counted ten times or more. The chain couples TRBV20-1 to TRBJ1-3, with D possibly TRBD1 on 6 matching bases. The CDR3 extends over 15 amino acids. Germline CDR1 reads DFQATT; CDR2 reads SNEGSKA (reference sequence). The ends were cut back, 2 bases at V and 0 bases at J, with 11 bases in the middle. Here the CDR3 DNA reads TGCAGTGCTAGAAGGGGGGCCTCCTCTGGAAACACCATATATTTT. This encodes CSARRGASSGNTIYF.

In its sample, this clonotype was seen many times. V gene TRBV5-8 combines with J gene TRBJ1-2; 7 bases agree with TRBD1. The CDR3 runs to 14 residues. CDR1 SGHTS and CDR2 YDEGEE come from the germline V gene. J lost 4 bases, V lost 0 bases, and 3 bases had no gene match. The CDR3 loop is CASSLGQGGYGYTF. In DNA form, the CDR3 reads TGTGCCAGCAGCTTGGGACAGGGAGGCTATGGCTACACCTTC.